The rows below give T cell receptor beta chains drawn from one sample of a study of cytomegalovirus exposure and HLA in healthy donors. Sequencing was performed with immunoSEQ multiplex PCR; in TCRdb, only in-frame clones are kept and a portion is missing. Among over 95,000 clones, about 80% were seen once, and the ten largest hold less than 6%. The sample was PBMCs. The receptors originated from a woman aged 25 to 45 in good health and CMV-seropositive. Both conserved end residues are part of each CDR3. The order of the fields is J gene, V gene, CDR3 protein.

J: TRBJ1-2
V: TRBV23-1
CDR3: CANPDRGPTGYTF

J: TRBJ2-2
V: TRBV19
CDR3: CASSIIPGTGELFF

J: TRBJ2-5
V: TRBV9
CDR3: CASSVVPESRGVGQYF

J: TRBJ2-2
V: TRBV5-8
CDR3: CATRLAGVYSGELFF

J: TRBJ2-7
V: TRBV6-6
CDR3: CASRSPPGLLSYEQYF

J: TRBJ1-2
V: TRBV7-9
CDR3: CSSSLGDRGNLYGYTF

J: TRBJ2-2
V: TRBV7-3
CDR3: CASSFGIAGAGELFF

J: TRBJ2-7
V: TRBV27
CDR3: CASTTGDRASYEQYF

J: TRBJ2-1
V: TRBV5-1
CDR3: CASSLVGGMGNEQFF

J: TRBJ2-7
V: TRBV10-1
CDR3: CASSVASGAEQYF

J: TRBJ1-5
V: TRBV2
CDR3: CASSDRVGNQPQHF

J: TRBJ1-2
V: TRBV27
CDR3: CASRPDRGAYGYTF

J: TRBJ2-7
V: TRBV2
CDR3: CASSGTGVEYF

J: TRBJ1-2
V: TRBV13
CDR3: CASSFSDRDNYGYTF

J: TRBJ2-5
V: TRBV4-1
CDR3: CASSHPPRDREETQYF

J: TRBJ1-2
V: TRBV4-1
CDR3: CASSQLQGMASYGYTF

J: TRBJ1-1
V: TRBV2
CDR3: CASRAPRVLHTEAFF

J: TRBJ2-7
V: TRBV6-6
CDR3: CASRPAAAAYEQYF

J: TRBJ1-5
V: TRBV5-6
CDR3: CASSGLAGNQPQHF

J: TRBJ2-3
V: TRBV5-5
CDR3: CASTWGRGGRANTQYF

J: TRBJ2-1
V: TRBV19
CDR3: CASSIASGGAEFF

J: TRBJ1-2
V: TRBV7-8
CDR3: CASSLDFDSFGYTF

J: TRBJ1-4
V: TRBV7-9
CDR3: CASSPRQATNEKLFF

J: TRBJ2-6
V: TRBV5-1
CDR3: CASSLDVGSGANVLTF

J: TRBJ1-2
V: TRBV2
CDR3: CASRGQENYGYTF

J: TRBJ2-2
V: TRBV19
CDR3: CASRLAGGLTGELFF

J: TRBJ2-1
V: TRBV6-4
CDR3: CASSARGMAYNEQFF

J: TRBJ1-4
V: TRBV28
CDR3: CASSSRSSVQAKLFF

J: TRBJ2-7
V: TRBV7-2
CDR3: CASSVYQGYEQYF

J: TRBJ1-5
V: TRBV5-1
CDR3: CASSLEPGGNQPQHF

J: TRBJ2-1
V: TRBV10-3
CDR3: CAISFPGQGRNEQFF

J: TRBJ2-7
V: TRBV19
CDR3: CASSKGTSGLYEQYF

J: TRBJ1-2
V: TRBV7-9
CDR3: CATQGGLWLANYGYTF

J: TRBJ2-3
V: TRBV19
CDR3: CASRYRDRGADTQYF

J: TRBJ1-2
V: TRBV7-6
CDR3: CASSPQGIYGYTF

J: TRBJ2-3
V: TRBV4-1
CDR3: CASSLRTSGAYTDTQYF

J: TRBJ1-1
V: TRBV5-4
CDR3: CASPTGVGTEAFF

J: TRBJ2-3
V: TRBV6-1
CDR3: CASSEGTGGDTQYF

J: TRBJ2-7
V: TRBV7-9
CDR3: CSSSPPAGTGFFEQYF

J: TRBJ2-5
V: TRBV7-2
CDR3: CASSFRTGETQYF

J: TRBJ2-7
V: TRBV27
CDR3: CASSLGSGSWYEQYF

J: TRBJ2-2
V: TRBV27
CDR3: CASSPPGPGGYTGELFF

J: TRBJ1-6
V: TRBV19
CDR3: CASSDTGNSPLHF

J: TRBJ1-3
V: TRBV30
CDR3: CAWSLKQGNTIYF

J: TRBJ2-1
V: TRBV5-1
CDR3: CASSAPGTSYNEQFF

J: TRBJ2-1
V: TRBV19
CDR3: CASSTPGLAGLGNEQFF

J: TRBJ2-7
V: TRBV10-3
CDR3: CAISEGREGLEQYF

J: TRBJ2-7
V: TRBV29-1
CDR3: CSVAKSSYEQYF

J: TRBJ2-1
V: TRBV30
CDR3: CAWSGAKEQFF

J: TRBJ2-7
V: TRBV5-3
CDR3: CARRRGRSYEQYF

J: TRBJ2-1
V: TRBV7-2
CDR3: CASSLIGSGGNEQFF

J: TRBJ2-7
V: TRBV18
CDR3: CASSPPSGRSSYEQYF